The clone carrying this TCR beta chain was observed many times. Its antigen is not known. From the germline J gene comes the end of the CDR3, since the read stops 3 residues before it. The protocol was immunoSEQ multiplex PCR, while the TCRdb copy is restricted to in-frame clones and leaves out a portion. This sample has about 66,000 clones, each found more than once. These data belong to a study of T cell clonality in common variable immunodeficiency. Caucasian heritage predominated among both patients and controls. The V gene's germline CDR1 is SEHNR and CDR2 FQNEAQ (reference sequence). Germline trimming cut 3 bases from V and 5 bases from J; bases unmatched to any gene: 3. The CDR3 contains 14 residues. Regarding the study as a whole: CVID subjects had higher TCRbeta clonality than healthy controls, most marked in about a third.

This chain links TRBV7-9 with TRBJ2-1; 8 nucleotides line up with TRBD2. The clonotype comes from a person aged 18 to 70 in good health. The sequencing sample was made of peripheral blood mononuclear cells. Incomplete CDR3 DNA: TGTGCCAGCAGCTTTAGCGGGGTGAACAATGAG. Translating it yields CASSFSGVNNE. The whole CDR3 is CASSFSGVNNEQFF.